This T cell receptor (beta chain) was recovered during a study of T cells after yellow fever vaccination. Study-level findings and limits: Just a small share of clonotypes turned up in the CD4 compartment as well as the CD8 compartment.

J gave up 10 bases and V 7 bases, and 7 bases lay outside the gene matches. The V gene's germline CDR1 is LNHNV and CDR2 YYDKDF (reference sequence). This CDR3 comprises 13 residues. Production of TCR cDNA was by 5'RACE template switching, which also added a universal primer site and UMIs. MiXCR, applied by TCRdb to the 5' RACE reads, yields one record per CDR3 protein. The table includes approximately 300,000 distinct CDR3 sequences, over 10% detected once. A remark on this clonotype: Its antigen is currently unknown.

The specimen comprised CD4+ T cells sorted from PBMCs, sampled 45 days after the yellow fever booster vaccination. The chain has TRBV15 and TRBJ1-6; 7 nucleotides agree with TRBD1. The sequence came from a man aged 30-40 years who received the YFV17D yellow fever vaccine. Written as DNA, the CDR3 is TGTGCCACCAACCGGGACAGCCTGTCACCCCTCCACTTT. It is translated as CATNRDSLSPLHF. Looking up the rest from reference TRBV15 and TRBJ1-6 gives the full variable domain: DAMVIQNPRYQVTQFGKPVTLSCSQTLNHNVMYWYQQKSSQAPKLLFHYYDKDFNNEADTPDNFQSRRPNTSFCFLDIRSPGLGDTAMYLCATNRDSLSPLHFGNGTRLTVT.